Reported below is one T cell receptor beta chain. Here immunoSEQ multiplex PCR was the method, and the copy in TCRdb shows in-frame clones only, minus some. The data show about 88,000 clones, approximately 94% seen once. This entry is derived from a study of technical replicates of blood from a few donors. This CDR3 region has 17 residues. This sequence originates from a human donor in good health. Sequenced material: T cells isolated from PBMCs. The chain joins TRBV21-1 to TRBJ1-5. TRBV21-1 is annotated as a pseudogene. The CDR3 nucleotides read TGTGCCAGCAGCACCGGGGGTGGGGGGGAGAGCAATCAGCCCCAGCATTTT. Encoded protein: CASSTGGGGESNQPQHF.